This entry lists 18 T cell receptor beta chains sequenced from one sample in a study of T cell repertoires in cytomegalovirus infection. One entry per CDR3 protein results from TCRdb running MiXCR on the reads. The top ten hold 8% of the sample, which has 630,000 or so distinct CDR3 sequences, more than 20% seen once. The source material was CD8+ T cells from PBMCs. The source is a human donor in good health (CMV status not recorded). Some clones in this sample may be carry-over from other donors' samples.

The chain couples TRBV7-4 to TRBJ2-2; 7 bases align to TRBD1. CDR1 is SGHVT and CDR2 is SQSDAQ in the germline V gene. The CDR3 is 15 amino acids. The trim removed 5 bases at V and 2 bases at J, leaving 5 bases unmatched. In nucleotides, the CDR3 is TGTGCCAGCAGCACGGGACAGATTAACACCGGGGAGCTGTTTTTT. It specifies CASSTGQINTGELFF.

This clonotype was observed a few times. This chain connects TRBV28 to TRBJ2-5; D might be TRBD2 (6 bases). The V gene lost 6 bases and the J gene lost 3 bases, with 23 bases spanning the gap. This CDR3 is built from 17 residues. The germline V gene has CDR1 MDHEN and CDR2 SYDVKM. CDR3 sequence: CASSHFLYGTQKETQYF. CDR3 bases: TGTGCCAGCAGCCATTTCCTTTATGGGACTCAGAAAGAGACCCAGTACTTC.

The chain combines TRBV14 with TRBJ1-1, with D unclear. Looked up from germline, CDR1 is SGHDN and CDR2 is FVKESK. The CDR3 is made up of 15 amino acids. V lost 4 bases to trimming and J lost 0 bases, with 12 bases between them. This chain's CDR3 is CASSLGLTVNTEAFF. The CDR3 DNA reads as TGTGCCAGCAGCCTCGGACTTACAGTGAACACTGAAGCTTTCTTT.

Turning to this clonotype: A junction end diverges from the germline sequence, so it may reflect a read error. The chain carries TRBV20-1 and TRBJ2-5, with D tentatively TRBD1 or TRBD2 (5 bases each). The germline V gene has CDR1 DFQATT and CDR2 SNEGSKA (reference sequence). This CDR3 comprises 14 residues. The CDR3 bases are TGCAGTGCTAGAGACGGGGCCGGACAAGAGACCCAGAACTTC. Protein: CSARDGAGQETQNF.

The gene calls are TRBV5-1 and TRBJ1-2; 8 positions agree with TRBD1. The CDR3 covers 12 residues. Germline lookup yields CDR1 SGHRS and CDR2 YFSETQ. V lost 5 bases, J lost 8 bases, and 5 bases stayed unmatched. In DNA form, the CDR3 reads TGCGCCAGCAGTACGGACAGGGCCGGCTACACCTTC. Protein product: CASSTDRAGYTF.

This clonotype came up many times. This chain uses TRBV7-9 with TRBJ1-6; D ambiguous. This CDR3 has 12 residues. V lost 5 bases and J 9 bases, leaving 8 bases between the germline ends. Looked up from germline, CDR1 is SEHNR and CDR2 is FQNEAQ (reference sequence). CDR3 residues: CASSRDSSPLHF. Here the CDR3 DNA reads TGTGCCAGCAGCCGGGATAGTTCACCCCTCCACTTT.

This clonotype was recorded many times. This chain joins TRBV28 and TRBJ2-3, with TRBD2 matching 13 bases. The CDR3 runs to 20 residues. Germline loops: CDR1 MDHEN, CDR2 SYDVKM. V lost 6 bases, J lost 1 base, and 16 bases stayed unmatched. The CDR3 loop is CASSPPGLAGLSGGTDTQYF. Here the CDR3 DNA reads TGTGCCAGCAGCCCCCCGGGACTAGCGGGGCTTTCCGGGGGCACAGATACGCAGTATTTT.

This chain joins TRBV25-1 and TRBJ1-1; a weak D match, TRBD1 (6 bases). The germline gives CDR1 MGHDK, CDR2 SYGVNS. V was pared by 3 bases and J by 1 base, with 21 bases between. There are 18 residues in the CDR3. The CDR3 DNA reads as TGTGCCAGCAGTGACCTTCTCTACCCGACAGGAGAGAACACTGAAGCTTTCTTT. Translation gives CASSDLLYPTGENTEAFF.

This clonotype was seen more than once but under ten times. The chain combines TRBV20-1 with TRBJ2-1, with D hard to call. V was clipped by 0 bases and J by 6 bases, with 3 bases between them. Germline CDR1 reads DFQATT; CDR2 reads SNEGSKA (reference sequence). This CDR3 contains 11 residues. This CDR3 reads CSAREANEQFF. CDR3 nucleotide sequence: TGCAGTGCTAGAGAGGCCAATGAGCAGTTCTTC.

Here the CDR3 reads CASSNGPRDPDRYEQYV. For the CDR3, the DNA is TGTGCCAGCAGCAATGGACCCCGGGATCCCGATCGGTACGAGCAGTACGTC. The gene calls are TRBV28 and TRBJ2-7; D is possibly TRBD2 (5 bases). V gave up 6 bases and J gave up 4 bases, with 25 bases separating them. The CDR3 is made up of 17 amino acids. The germline CDR1 and CDR2 sequences are MDHEN and SYDVKM.

The chain recombines TRBV7-9 with TRBJ1-2; D is ambiguous. Per the germline V gene, CDR1 is SEHNR and CDR2 is FQNEAQ (reference sequence). Between the trimmed V and J ends, which lost 5 bases and 4 bases, there was a span of 11 bases. This CDR3 is 13 amino acids long. The CDR3: CASSLTEIYGYTF. The CDR3 coding sequence is TGTGCCAGCAGCCTAACAGAAATCTATGGCTACACCTTC. Drawing the rest from reference TRBV7-9 and TRBJ1-2, the complete variable domain is DTGVSQNPRHKITKRGQNVTFRCDPISEHNRLYWYRQTLGQGPEFLTYFQNEAQLEKSRLLSDRFSAERPKGSFSTLEIQRTEQGDSAMYLCASSLTEIYGYTFGSGTRLTVV.

The rearrangement links TRBV5-5 to TRBJ2-5, with D uncertain. This CDR3 is 15 amino acids long. Trimming took off 0 bases at V and 4 bases at J, with 13 bases between the two ends. CDR1 and CDR2 (germline): SGHKS, YYEKEE (reference sequence). The CDR3 region has the DNA TGTGCCAGCAGCTTGGGGACGGCTTACGGAGAGACCCAGTACTTC. As protein: CASSLGTAYGETQYF.

The DNA for the CDR3 is TGTGCCAGCGAAGCCGGGCGAGGGTACGAGCAGTACGTC. Its protein product is CASEAGRGYEQYV. The chain links TRBV6-2 or TRBV6-3 to TRBJ2-7, with a tentative D call TRBD2 (5 bases). Germline V CDR1 and CDR2: MNHEY, SVGEGT. The CDR3 totals 13 residues. Trimming took 8 bases from V and 4 from J, leaving 15 bases between them.

J is TRBJ2-3 and V is TRBV7-9; D unresolved. The germline gives CDR1 SEHNR, CDR2 FQNEAQ (reference sequence). V gave up 5 bases and J gave up 4 bases, with 10 bases separating them. The CDR3 sequence is 13 residues long. CDR3 DNA: TGTGCCAGCAGCCCTAAACCTGCAGATACGCAGTATTTT. This gives the protein CASSPKPADTQYF.

This clonotype came up a few times. The V gene is TRBV7-9, the J gene TRBJ2-1; tentatively, D is TRBD1 or TRBD2 (5 bases each). CDR1 and CDR2 (germline): SEHNR, FQNEAQ (reference sequence). V lost 5 bases and J 8 bases, leaving 13 bases between the germline ends. This CDR3 is built from 13 residues. CDR3 residues: CASSGTARDEQFF. The CDR3 DNA is TGTGCCAGCAGCGGGACGGCCCGGGATGAGCAGTTCTTC.

This chain uses TRBV27 with TRBJ2-1; 7 bases map to TRBD1. This CDR3 is 13 amino acids long. The V segment lost 3 bases and the J segment 9 bases; nucleotides outside the gene matches: 5. The germline gives CDR1 MNHEY, CDR2 SMNVEV (reference sequence). The DNA for the CDR3 is TGTGCCAGCAGTTTCTTCGGACAGGTTGAGCAGTTCTTC. It codes for CASSFFGQVEQFF.

This clonotype turned up a few times. The chain links TRBV6-2 or TRBV6-3 to TRBJ2-5; D unclear. CDR3 length equals 11 residues. The germline gives CDR1 MNHEY, CDR2 SVGEGT. Trimming shortened V by 5 bases and J by 9 bases, and 10 bases separated the two germline ends. The CDR3 nucleotides are TGTGCCAGCAGTGGACCACGGGCCCAGTACTTC. As protein: CASSGPRAQYF.

This clonotype was found many times. CDR3 nucleotide sequence: TGTGCCAGCAGTTACTCGGATCGACTAGACTACAATGAGCAGTTCTTC. Its translation is CASSYSDRLDYNEQFF. The genes are TRBV6-2 or TRBV6-3 and TRBJ2-1, with D maybe TRBD2 (6 bases). Germline V gives CDR1 MNHEY, CDR2 SVGEGT. This CDR3 contains 16 residues. Trimming removed 0 bases at V and 3 bases at J, with 12 bases between.